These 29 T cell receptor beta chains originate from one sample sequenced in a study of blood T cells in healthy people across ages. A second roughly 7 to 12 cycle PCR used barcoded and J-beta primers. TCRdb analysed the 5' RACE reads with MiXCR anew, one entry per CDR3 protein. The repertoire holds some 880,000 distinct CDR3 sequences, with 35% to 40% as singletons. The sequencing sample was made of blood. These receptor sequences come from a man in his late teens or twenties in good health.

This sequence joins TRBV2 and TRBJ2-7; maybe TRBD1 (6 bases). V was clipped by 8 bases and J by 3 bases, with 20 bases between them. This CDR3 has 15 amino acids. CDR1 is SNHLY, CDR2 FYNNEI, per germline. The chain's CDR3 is CASLNLTRGYYEQYF. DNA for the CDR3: TGTGCCAGCCTTAACCTAACAAGGGGGTACTACGAGCAGTACTTC.

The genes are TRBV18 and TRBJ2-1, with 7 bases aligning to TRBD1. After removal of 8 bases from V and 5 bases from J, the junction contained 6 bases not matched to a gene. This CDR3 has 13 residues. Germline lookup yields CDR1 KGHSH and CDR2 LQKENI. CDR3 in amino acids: CASGRDRDNEQFF. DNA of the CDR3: TGTGCCAGCGGTAGGGACAGAGACAATGAGCAGTTCTTC.

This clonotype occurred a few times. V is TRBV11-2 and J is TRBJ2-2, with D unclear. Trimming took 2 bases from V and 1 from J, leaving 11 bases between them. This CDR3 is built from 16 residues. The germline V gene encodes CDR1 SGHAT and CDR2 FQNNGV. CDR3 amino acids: CASSLQLGWNTGELFF. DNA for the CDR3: TGTGCCAGCAGCTTACAATTAGGATGGAACACCGGGGAGCTGTTTTTT. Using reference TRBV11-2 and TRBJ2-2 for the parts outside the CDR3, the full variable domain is EAGVAQSPRYKIIEKRQSVAFWCNPISGHATLYWYQQILGQGPKLLIQFQNNGVVDDSQLPKDRFSAERLKGVDSTLKIQPAKLEDSAVYLCASSLQLGWNTGELFFGEGSRLTVL.

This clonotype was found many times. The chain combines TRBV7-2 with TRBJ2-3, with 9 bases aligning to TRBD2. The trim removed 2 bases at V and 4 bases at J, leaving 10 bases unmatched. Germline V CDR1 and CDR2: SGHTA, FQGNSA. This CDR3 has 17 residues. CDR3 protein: CASSLQWRGGSADTQYF. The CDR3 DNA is TGTGCCAGCAGCTTACAGTGGCGGGGGGGGTCCGCAGATACGCAGTATTTT.

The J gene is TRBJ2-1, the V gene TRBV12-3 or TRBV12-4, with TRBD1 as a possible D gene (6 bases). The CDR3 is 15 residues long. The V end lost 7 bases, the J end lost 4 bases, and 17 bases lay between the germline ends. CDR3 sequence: CASIPDRPKYNEQFF. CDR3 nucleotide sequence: TGTGCCAGCATCCCAGACAGGCCTAAATACAATGAGCAGTTCTTC.

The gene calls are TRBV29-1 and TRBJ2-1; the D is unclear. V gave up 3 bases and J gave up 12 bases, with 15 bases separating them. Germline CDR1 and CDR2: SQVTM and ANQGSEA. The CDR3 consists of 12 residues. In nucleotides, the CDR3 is TGCAGCGTTGAGATGGGAAACGATGGGCAGTTCTTC. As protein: CSVEMGNDGQFF.

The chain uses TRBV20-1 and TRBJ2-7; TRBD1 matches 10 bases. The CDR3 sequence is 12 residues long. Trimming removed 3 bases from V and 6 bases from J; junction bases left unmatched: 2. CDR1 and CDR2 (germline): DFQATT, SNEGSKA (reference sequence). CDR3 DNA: TGCAGTGCTAGCGGACAGGGGGGCGAGCAGTACTTC. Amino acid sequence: CSASGQGGEQYF.

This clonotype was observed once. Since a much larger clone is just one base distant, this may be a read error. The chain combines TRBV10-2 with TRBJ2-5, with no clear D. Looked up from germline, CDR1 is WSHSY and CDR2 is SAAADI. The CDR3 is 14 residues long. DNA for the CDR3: TGCGCCGGCAGTTCCGACACCGCCAGGGAGACCCAGTACTTC. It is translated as CAGSSDTARETQYF.

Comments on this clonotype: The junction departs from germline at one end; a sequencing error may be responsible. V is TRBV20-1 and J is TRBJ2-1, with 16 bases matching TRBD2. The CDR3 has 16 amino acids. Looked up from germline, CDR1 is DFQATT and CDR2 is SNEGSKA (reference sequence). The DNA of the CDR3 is TGCAGTACCGGGACTAGCGGGGGGGCGAGCTACAATGAGCGGTTCTTC. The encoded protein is CSTGTSGGASYNERFF.

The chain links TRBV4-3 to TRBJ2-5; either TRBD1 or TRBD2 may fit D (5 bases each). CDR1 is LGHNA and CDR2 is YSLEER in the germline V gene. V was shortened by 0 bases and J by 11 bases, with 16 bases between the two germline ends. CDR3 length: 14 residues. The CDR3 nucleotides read TGCGCCAGCAGCCAAGATGGGGACCACAATGAGCAGTACTTC. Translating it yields CASSQDGDHNEQYF.

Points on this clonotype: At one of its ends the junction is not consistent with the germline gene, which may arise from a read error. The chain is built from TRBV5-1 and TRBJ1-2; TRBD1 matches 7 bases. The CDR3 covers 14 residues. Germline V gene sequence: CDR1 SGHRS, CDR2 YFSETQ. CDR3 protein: CASSLDRKNYGYTF. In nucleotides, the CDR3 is TGCGCGAGCAGCTTGGACAGGAAGAACTATGGCTACACCTTC. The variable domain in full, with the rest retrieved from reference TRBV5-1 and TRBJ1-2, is KAGVTQTPRYLIKTRGQQVTLSCSPISGHRSVSWYQQTPGQGLQFLFEYFSETQRNKGNFPGRFSGRQFSNSRSEMNVSTLELGDSALYLCASSLDRKNYGYTFGSGTRLTVV.

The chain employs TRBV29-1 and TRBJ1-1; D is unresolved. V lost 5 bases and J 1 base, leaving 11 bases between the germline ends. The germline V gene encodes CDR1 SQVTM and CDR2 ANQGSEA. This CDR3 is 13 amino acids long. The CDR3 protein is CSVPSDGNTEAFF. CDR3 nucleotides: TGCAGCGTTCCATCCGACGGGAACACTGAAGCTTTCTTT.

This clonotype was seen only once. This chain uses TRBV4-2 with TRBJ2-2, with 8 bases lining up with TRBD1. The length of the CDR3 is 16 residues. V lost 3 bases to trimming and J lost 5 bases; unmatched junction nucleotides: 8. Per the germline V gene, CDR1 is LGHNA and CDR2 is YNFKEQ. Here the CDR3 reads CASSQGQTGGTGELFF. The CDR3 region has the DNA TGTGCCAGCAGCCAGGGGCAAACAGGGGGAACCGGGGAGCTGTTTTTT.

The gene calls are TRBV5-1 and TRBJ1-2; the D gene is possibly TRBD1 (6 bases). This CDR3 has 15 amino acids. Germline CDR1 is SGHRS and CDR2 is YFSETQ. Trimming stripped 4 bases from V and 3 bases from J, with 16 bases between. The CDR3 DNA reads TGCGCCAGCAGCCCAGGGACAAGGACGGACTATGGCTACACCTTC. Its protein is CASSPGTRTDYGYTF.

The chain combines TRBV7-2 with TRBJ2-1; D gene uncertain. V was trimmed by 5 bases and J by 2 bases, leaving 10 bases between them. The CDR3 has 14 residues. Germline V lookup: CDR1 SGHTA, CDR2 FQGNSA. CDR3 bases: TGTGCCAGCAGCGCTGATTTCGCCTACAATGAGCAGTTCTTC. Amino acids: CASSADFAYNEQFF.

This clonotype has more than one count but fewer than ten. The CDR3 region is CSARGPGTAKFNEKLFF. CDR3 in DNA: TGCAGTGCTAGAGGACCAGGGACCGCAAAGTTTAATGAAAAACTGTTTTTT. The genes are TRBV20-1 and TRBJ1-4; D is possibly TRBD1 (5 bases). The V and J ends lost 1 base and 4 bases respectively, with 19 bases between them. The CDR3 is 17 amino acids. Germline loops: CDR1 DFQATT, CDR2 SNEGSKA (reference sequence).

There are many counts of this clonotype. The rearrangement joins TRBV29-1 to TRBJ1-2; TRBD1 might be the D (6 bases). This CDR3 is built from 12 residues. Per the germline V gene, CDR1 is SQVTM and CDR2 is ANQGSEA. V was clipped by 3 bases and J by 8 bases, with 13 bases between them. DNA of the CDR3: TGCAGCGTTGATCAAGGGGGTCGAGGCTACACCTTC. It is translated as CSVDQGGRGYTF.

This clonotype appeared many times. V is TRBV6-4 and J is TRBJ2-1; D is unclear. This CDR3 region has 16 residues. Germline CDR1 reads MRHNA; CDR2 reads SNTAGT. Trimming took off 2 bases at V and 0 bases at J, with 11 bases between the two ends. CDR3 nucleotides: TGTGCCAGCAGTGACCCGTTCCCGGCCTCCTACAATGAGCAGTTCTTC. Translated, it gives CASSDPFPASYNEQFF.

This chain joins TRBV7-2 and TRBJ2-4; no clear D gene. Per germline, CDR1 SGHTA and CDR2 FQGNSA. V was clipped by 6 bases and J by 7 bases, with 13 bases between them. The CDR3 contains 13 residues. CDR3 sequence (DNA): TGTGCCAGCAGACCACCTGGCGGCAACATTCAGTACTTC. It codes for CASRPPGGNIQYF.

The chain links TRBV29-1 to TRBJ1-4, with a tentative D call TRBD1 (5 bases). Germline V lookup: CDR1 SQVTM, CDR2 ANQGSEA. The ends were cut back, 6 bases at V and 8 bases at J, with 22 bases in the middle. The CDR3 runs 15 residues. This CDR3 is CSVRGSPTKGEKLFF. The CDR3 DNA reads TGCAGCGTCCGGGGATCACCAACAAAGGGGGAAAAACTGTTTTTT.

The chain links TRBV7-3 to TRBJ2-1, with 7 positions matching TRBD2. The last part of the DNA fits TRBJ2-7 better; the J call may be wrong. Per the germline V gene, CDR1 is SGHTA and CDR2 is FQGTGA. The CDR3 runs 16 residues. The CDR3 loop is CASSPVGGSSYNEQYF. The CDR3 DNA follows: TGTGCCAGCAGCCCGGTGGGCGGGAGCTCCTACAATGAGCAGTACTTC.

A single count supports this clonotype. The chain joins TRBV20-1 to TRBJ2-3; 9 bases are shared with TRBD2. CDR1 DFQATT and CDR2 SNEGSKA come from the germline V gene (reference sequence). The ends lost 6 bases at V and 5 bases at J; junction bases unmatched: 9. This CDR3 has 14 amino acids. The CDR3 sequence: CSAVAGADQDTQYF. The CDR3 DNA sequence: TGCAGTGCGGTAGCGGGGGCAGATCAAGATACGCAGTATTTT.

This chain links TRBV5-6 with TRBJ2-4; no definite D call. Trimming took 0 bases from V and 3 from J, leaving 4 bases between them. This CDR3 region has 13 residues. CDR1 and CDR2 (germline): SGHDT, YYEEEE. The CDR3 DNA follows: TGTGCCAGCAGCTTGGGGGGCAAAAACATTCAGTACTTC. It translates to CASSLGGKNIQYF.

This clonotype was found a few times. The DNA of the CDR3 is TGTGCCAGCAGTCGACAGACAGCGGGGAATTCACCCCTCCACTTT. Its translation: CASSRQTAGNSPLHF. The chain links TRBV6-6 to TRBJ1-6; D perhaps matches TRBD1 (5 bases). Between the trimmed V and J ends, which lost 5 bases and 7 bases, there was a span of 15 bases. CDR3 size: 15 residues. Germline loops: CDR1 MNHNY, CDR2 SVGAGI (reference sequence).

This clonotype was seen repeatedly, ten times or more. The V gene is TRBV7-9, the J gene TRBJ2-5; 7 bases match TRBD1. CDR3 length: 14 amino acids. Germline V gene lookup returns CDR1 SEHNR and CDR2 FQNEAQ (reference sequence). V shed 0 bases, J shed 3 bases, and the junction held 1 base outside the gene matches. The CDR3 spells CASSLADRKETQYF. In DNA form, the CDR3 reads TGTGCCAGCAGCTTAGCGGACAGGAAAGAGACCCAGTACTTC.

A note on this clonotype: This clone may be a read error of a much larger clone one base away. Here the CDR3 DNA reads TGTGCCAGCAGCGTAGCGCTAGTGAACAATGAGCAGTTCTTC. It specifies CASSVALVNNEQFF. The chain links TRBV7-2 to TRBJ2-1, with D perhaps matching TRBD2 (5 bases). There are 14 residues in the CDR3. Germline lookup yields CDR1 SGHTA and CDR2 FQGNSA.

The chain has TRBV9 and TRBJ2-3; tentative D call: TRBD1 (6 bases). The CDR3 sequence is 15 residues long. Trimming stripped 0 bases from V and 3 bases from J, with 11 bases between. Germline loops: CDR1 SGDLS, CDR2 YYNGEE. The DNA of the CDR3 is TGTGCCAGCAGCGTAGAACAGGGCCTTACAGATACGCAGTATTTT. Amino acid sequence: CASSVEQGLTDTQYF.

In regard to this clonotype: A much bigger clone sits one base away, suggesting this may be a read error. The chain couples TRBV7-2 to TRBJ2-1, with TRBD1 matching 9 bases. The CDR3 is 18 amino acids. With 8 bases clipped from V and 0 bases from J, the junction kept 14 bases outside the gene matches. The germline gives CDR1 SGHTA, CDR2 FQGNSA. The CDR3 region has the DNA TGTGCCAGCGGCCCGAGGGACAGGGTGAGACTCTCCTACAATGAGCAGTTCTTC. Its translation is CASGPRDRVRLSYNEQFF.

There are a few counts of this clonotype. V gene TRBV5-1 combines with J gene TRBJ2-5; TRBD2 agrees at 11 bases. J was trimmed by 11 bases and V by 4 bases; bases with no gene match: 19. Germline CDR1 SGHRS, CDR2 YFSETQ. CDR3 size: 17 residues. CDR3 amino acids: CASSQGTSGKLYNEQYF. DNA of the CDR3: TGCGCCAGCAGCCAAGGGACTAGCGGCAAATTATACAATGAGCAGTACTTC.